Described below is a single T cell receptor beta chain sequence and its context. Its specificity is unknown. The data originate from a study of immune heterogeneity within non-small cell lung tumors. With about 570 ng used per sample, the template was genomic DNA from bulk tumor. Surgery yielded several widely spaced biopsies per primary tumor. Curative operations were performed on patients who had untreated, newly diagnosed non-small cell lung cancer. Overall study results and limits: Largely, high-frequency T-cell receptor beta clonotypes differed from one individual patient to another.

The CDR3 spans 14 residues. Trimming stripped 2 bases from V and 8 bases from J, with 13 bases between. Per germline, CDR1 SNHLY and CDR2 FYNNEI. Multiplex PCR with 32 V and 13 J primers amplified TCR beta CDR3. TCRdb re-derived calls from the multiplex PCR reads in MiXCR, one entry per CDR3 protein. The table includes 22,000 or so distinct CDR3 sequences, 25% to 30% detected once. The sequenced material came from lung tumor tissue. The receptor was derived from a man in his forties with non-small cell lung cancer. The chain carries TRBV2 and TRBJ2-1; D gene unclear. This CDR3 reads CASSEIVRSDEQFF. CDR3 bases: TGTGCCAGCAGTGAAATCGTCAGGAGCGATGAGCAGTTCTTC. The full variable domain, rest sourced from reference TRBV2 and TRBJ2-1, is EPEVTQTPSHQVTQMGQEVILRCVPISNHLYFYWYRQILGQKVEFLVSFYNNEISEKSEIFDDQFSVERPDGSNFTLKIRSTKLEDSAMYFCASSEIVRSDEQFFGPGTRLTVL.